These T cell receptor beta chains were read from a single sample in a study of blood T cell repertoires in COVID-19. Generated by immunoSEQ multiplex PCR, the TCRdb table keeps only in-frame clones and is missing some. The data show 65,000 or so clones, about four fifths seen once. Sequenced material: peripheral blood. These receptors originate from a human donor in a cohort sampled during active COVID-19. Each CDR3 is given with its conserved first and last residue. Each record gives: D gene, J gene, clone size, V gene, CDR3 protein, CDR3 DNA. D genes are given only for firm matches. Rows may omit the clone size; those that give it use once, few, many or a size class.

D: TRBD2
J: TRBJ2-2
size: .
V: TRBV9
CDR3: CASSSQRTSGSLFGTGELFF
DNA: TGTGCCAGCAGCTCCCAGCGGACTAGCGGGAGCCTATTCGGCACCGGGGAGCTGTTTTTT

D: TRBD1
J: TRBJ1-1
size: .
V: TRBV29-1
CDR3: CSVKAGTGQNTEAFF
DNA: TGCAGCGTCAAGGCCGGGACAGGACAGAACACTGAAGCTTTCTTT

D: .
J: TRBJ1-2
size: .
V: TRBV28
CDR3: CASSLGQQNYGYTF
DNA: TGTGCCAGCAGTCTGGGACAACAGAACTATGGCTACACCTTC

D: .
J: TRBJ2-5
size: .
V: TRBV25-1
CDR3: CASSQGGGETQYF
DNA: TGTGCCAGCAGCCAAGGGGGAGGGGAGACCCAGTACTTC

D: TRBD2
J: TRBJ2-2
size: .
V: TRBV10-3
CDR3: CAISRSGGNTGELFF
DNA: TGTGCCATCAGTCGCAGCGGGGGTAACACCGGGGAGCTGTTTTTT

D: .
J: TRBJ2-3
size: .
V: TRBV7-7
CDR3: CASSLRSSTDTQYF
DNA: TGTGCCAGCAGCTTGCGAAGTAGCACAGATACGCAGTATTTT

D: .
J: TRBJ2-2
size: .
V: TRBV11-2
CDR3: CASSLAGPHTGELFF
DNA: TGTGCCAGCAGCTTAGCAGGGCCTCACACCGGGGAGCTGTTTTTT

D: TRBD2
J: TRBJ2-1
size: .
V: TRBV7-8
CDR3: CASRGRVAGGHNEQFF
DNA: TGTGCCAGCAGGGGCAGGGTTGCGGGGGGCCACAATGAGCAGTTCTTC

D: .
J: TRBJ1-2
size: .
V: TRBV11-3
CDR3: CASSLNQWTLYGYTF
DNA: TGTGCCAGCAGCTTGAACCAGTGGACACTTTATGGCTACACCTTC

D: TRBD2
J: TRBJ2-3
size: few
V: TRBV24-1
CDR3: CATSELAEGTDTQYF
DNA: TGTGCCACCAGTGAACTAGCGGAGGGGACAGATACGCAGTATTTT

D: .
J: TRBJ2-3
size: .
V: TRBV19
CDR3: CASSIQSVTDTQYF
DNA: TGTGCCAGTAGTATTCAGTCAGTCACAGATACGCAGTATTTT

D: .
J: TRBJ1-1
size: .
V: TRBV28
CDR3: CASSLLRQRAFF
DNA: TGTGCCAGCAGTTTACTGAGACAGAGAGCTTTCTTT

D: .
J: TRBJ2-1
size: .
V: TRBV5-1
CDR3: CASSLELLKYNEQFF
DNA: TGCGCCAGCAGCTTGGAACTTTTGAAGTACAATGAGCAGTTCTTC

D: TRBD2
J: TRBJ2-1
size: .
V: TRBV5-8
CDR3: CASSLGLAGGHEQFF
DNA: TGTGCCAGCAGCTTGGGGCTAGCGGGGGGACATGAGCAGTTCTTC

D: .
J: TRBJ1-5
size: once
V: TRBV12-3/TRBV12-4
CDR3: CASSLNFNQPQHF
DNA: TGTGCCAGCAGTTTAAACTTTAATCAGCCCCAGCATTTT

D: TRBD1
J: TRBJ1-2
size: .
V: TRBV4-2
CDR3: CASSQGQGYGYTF
DNA: TGTGCCAGCAGCCAGGGACAGGGGTACGGCTACACCTTC

D: .
J: TRBJ2-6
size: .
V: TRBV5-5
CDR3: CASSRTFGVGANVLTF
DNA: TGTGCCAGCAGCAGAACCTTCGGGGTTGGGGCCAACGTCCTGACTTTC

D: .
J: TRBJ1-1
size: .
V: TRBV18
CDR3: CASSPPFRNTEAFF
DNA: TGTGCCAGCTCACCACCTTTCCGGAACACTGAAGCTTTCTTT

D: TRBD1
J: TRBJ2-2
size: .
V: TRBV7-3
CDR3: CASSPGQGGTGELFF
DNA: TGTGCCAGCAGTCCTGGACAGGGGGGCACCGGGGAGCTGTTTTTT

D: .
J: TRBJ2-5
size: .
V: TRBV7-2
CDR3: CASSPNAEETQYF
DNA: TGTGCCAGCAGCCCAAACGCAGAAGAGACCCAGTACTTC

D: TRBD2
J: TRBJ2-7
size: .
V: TRBV2
CDR3: CASSEGGSSYEQYF
DNA: TGTGCCAGCAGTGAAGGCGGGAGCTCCTACGAGCAGTACTTC

D: TRBD2
J: TRBJ2-1
size: once
V: TRBV11-3
CDR3: CASSPGTSRNGEQFF
DNA: TGTGCCAGCAGCCCCGGGACTAGCAGGAACGGCGAGCAGTTCTTC

D: .
J: TRBJ2-5
size: few
V: TRBV10-3
CDR3: CAISDARGLETQYF
DNA: TGTGCCATCAGTGACGCTAGGGGCTTGGAGACCCAGTACTTC

D: .
J: TRBJ1-1
size: .
V: TRBV7-9
CDR3: CASSFLRAEAFF
DNA: TGTGCCAGCAGCTTCCTACGCGCTGAAGCTTTCTTT

D: .
J: TRBJ2-5
size: .
V: TRBV5-1
CDR3: CASSPGSGKETQYF
DNA: TGCGCCAGCAGCCCTGGGTCGGGGAAAGAGACCCAGTACTTC

D: .
J: TRBJ1-1
size: .
V: TRBV6-5
CDR3: CASSYAQSEAFF
DNA: TGTGCCAGCAGTTACGCCCAGTCTGAAGCTTTCTTT

D: TRBD2
J: TRBJ2-7
size: few
V: TRBV7-9
CDR3: CASSLLAGGSYEQYF
DNA: TGTGCCAGCAGCTTACTAGCGGGGGGTTCCTACGAGCAGTACTTC

D: .
J: TRBJ2-5
size: .
V: TRBV27
CDR3: CASSRAGLRGETQYF
DNA: TGTGCCAGCAGTAGGGCAGGGCTTCGGGGGGAGACCCAGTACTTC

D: TRBD1
J: TRBJ2-3
size: few
V: TRBV14
CDR3: CASSQDFGQGDTDTQYF
DNA: TGTGCCAGCAGCCAAGATTTTGGACAGGGGGACACAGATACGCAGTATTTT